The clone carrying this T cell receptor (beta chain) was seen at least ten times. These data come from a study of T cells after yellow fever vaccination. TCRdb re-derived calls from the 5' RACE reads in MiXCR, one entry per CDR3 protein. The sample lists about 240,000 distinct CDR3 sequences; 3.6% were seen once. V lost 2 bases and J 0 bases, leaving 6 bases between the germline ends. CDR1 KGHDR and CDR2 SFDVKD come from the germline V gene. The CDR3 runs 14 residues. Sequences were derived from PBMCs, sampled 15 days after the yellow fever booster vaccination. The receptor comes from a man aged 18 to 30 who received the YFV17D yellow fever vaccine. The chain recombines TRBV24-1 with TRBJ1-2, with D unclear. The CDR3: CATSDSRSNYGYTF. The CDR3 nucleotides are TGTGCCACCAGTGATTCACGGTCTAACTATGGCTACACCTTC.